This T cell receptor (beta chain) was captured by sequencing in a study of tumor-infiltrating lymphocytes in primary liver carcinoma. CDR3 length: 15 residues. Per germline, CDR1 SGHAT and CDR2 FQNNGV. Scientists recovered RNA and DNA together from roughly 20-30 mg of unsorted bulk tissue. In this sample, this clonotype turned up once. The junction differs from germline at one of its ends, possibly a read error. Making TCR beta cDNA involved 400 to 600 ng total RNA and a constant-region primer. A slightly modified ARM-PCR protocol with three nested multiplex PCR rounds produced these TCR beta libraries. A C-beta reverse primer and TRBV1-TRBV30 forward primers served in each of the first two PCR rounds, at about 9 cycles apiece. Using its own MiXCR run on the multiplex PCR reads, TCRdb lists one record per CDR3 protein. The sample has about 120,000 distinct CDR3 sequences, approximately 71% seen once; the top ten hold 8% to 9%.

The V gene is TRBV11-2, the J gene TRBJ2-2; TRBD1 matches at 7 bases. The TCR originated in an older woman with primary liver carcinoma and hepatitis B virus infection. The specimen was tumor-adjacent normal liver tissue. The CDR3 reads CTSSFDRADTGVLFF. The CDR3 nucleotides are TGTACCAGCAGCTTCGACAGGGCGGACACCGGGGTGCTGTTTTTT. The full variable domain, rest sourced from reference TRBV11-2 and TRBJ2-2, is EAGVAQSPRYKIIEKRQSVAFWCNPISGHATLYWYQQILGQGPKLLIQFQNNGVVDDSQLPKDRFSAERLKGVDSTLKIQPAKLEDSAVYLCTSSFDRADTGVLFFGEGSRLTVL.